Detailed here is one T cell receptor (beta chain). Repertoires were generated with immunoSEQ multiplex PCR, while TCRdb's copy carries only in-frame clones and drops some. The sample shows 200,000 to 300,000 clones, around four fifths of them seen only once. This record comes from a study of blood T cell repertoires in COVID-19. Study details: The study drew acute and convalescent COVID-19 samples from the United States, Italy and Spain.

CDR1 is SQVTM, CDR2 ANQGSEA, per germline. V dropped 4 bases and J dropped 2 bases, with 9 bases sitting between them. The CDR3 spans 13 residues. The sequence came from a woman aged 55-70 years with active or convalescent COVID-19. Sample: peripheral blood. This chain connects TRBV29-1 to TRBJ2-1; D is perhaps TRBD2 (7 bases). The CDR3 region is CSVGGGPYNEQFF. CDR3 nucleotides: TGCAGCGTTGGCGGGGGCCCCTACAATGAGCAGTTCTTC.